The rows below give T cell receptor beta chains drawn from one sample of a study of cytomegalovirus exposure and HLA in healthy donors. Profiling relied on immunoSEQ multiplex PCR, and the TCRdb table lists in-frame clones only, not all of them. The sample holds about 200,000 clones, 82% seen once. The sequenced sample consisted of PBMCs. These receptors were taken from a boy between 2 and 10 years old in good health and CMV-seronegative. The CDR3 runs from the conserved cysteine through the conserved F or W. D genes are given only for firm matches. Some rows have no size entry. The others give once, few or many, or a class for an expanded clone.

size	D	J	V	CDR3	DNA
once	TRBD1	TRBJ1-5	TRBV19	CASSHADRGNQPQHF	TGTGCCAGTAGTCACGCGGACAGGGGAAATCAGCCCCAGCATTTT
-	-	TRBJ2-2	TRBV7-2	CASSLAYYGELFF	TGTGCCAGCAGCTTAGCGTACTACGGGGAGCTGTTTTTT
few	TRBD2	TRBJ2-3	TRBV7-2	CASSFPGRADTQYF	TGTGCCAGCAGCTTTCCTGGGAGGGCAGATACGCAGTATTTT
-	-	TRBJ2-2	TRBV5-1	CASSEVGSTGELFF	TGCGCCAGCTCCGAAGTGGGGAGCACCGGGGAGCTGTTTTTT
-	TRBD1	TRBJ1-4	TRBV18	CASSPARGRGGNEKLFF	TGTGCCAGCTCACCCGCGAGGGGGCGGGGAGGTAATGAAAAACTGTTTTTT
-	-	TRBJ2-1	TRBV4-1	CASSQDYSGSSLRQFF	TGCGCCAGCAGCCAAGATTATTCGGGGTCCTCATTGCGGCAGTTCTTC
-	-	TRBJ2-7	TRBV27	CASSRLIEAQSSSYEQYF	TGTGCCAGCAGCCGATTGATTGAGGCCCAATCCAGTTCCTACGAGCAGTACTTC
-	-	TRBJ2-5	TRBV6-5	CASSSTRVGETQYF	TGTGCCAGCAGTTCCACTAGGGTGGGTGAGACCCAGTACTTC
-	TRBD2	TRBJ2-7	TRBV4-3	CASSRSLAGVSYEQYF	TGCGCCAGCAGCCGATCACTAGCGGGGGTCTCCTACGAGCAGTACTTC
-	-	TRBJ1-3	TRBV4-2	CASSQNPSVLSGNTIYF	TGTGCCAGCAGCCAAAACCCCTCGGTTCTCTCTGGAAACACCATATATTTT
-	TRBD2	TRBJ2-5	TRBV2	CASRRTSGAETQYF	TGTGCCAGCAGGCGGACTAGCGGAGCAGAGACCCAGTACTTC
once	TRBD1	TRBJ2-7	TRBV14	CASSPYRQGSSYEQYF	TGTGCCAGCAGCCCCTATAGACAGGGGTCAAGCTACGAGCAGTACTTC
-	-	TRBJ1-3	TRBV7-2	CASSLSPAGDTIYF	TGTGCCAGCAGCTTAAGCCCCGCCGGGGACACCATATATTTT
-	-	TRBJ2-7	TRBV4-3	CASSQGGHNEQYF	TGCGCCAGCAGCCAAGGAGGACATAACGAGCAGTACTTC
-	TRBD2	TRBJ2-2	TRBV6-1	CASSIRAGGPGELFF	TGTGCCAGCAGTATTAGAGCGGGGGGGCCCGGGGAGCTGTTTTTT
-	-	TRBJ2-7	TRBV7-6	CASSLQINSYEQYF	TGTGCCAGCAGCTTACAGATAAACTCCTACGAGCAGTACTTC
-	-	TRBJ2-5	TRBV7-3	CASSPGRGETQYF	TGTGCCAGCAGCCCCGGTCGGGGGGAGACCCAGTACTTC
-	-	TRBJ2-7	TRBV14	CASSHQTPYEQYF	TGTGCCAGCAGCCATCAGACTCCCTACGAGCAGTACTTC
-	TRBD2	TRBJ2-5	TRBV11-2	CASSLASSGATQYF	TGTGCCAGCAGCTTAGCATCTAGCGGGGCGACCCAGTACTTC
-	-	TRBJ1-5	TRBV18	CASSPYGDRNSNQPQHF	TGTGCCAGCTCACCGTACGGAGACCGAAATAGCAATCAGCCCCAGCATTTT
once	-	TRBJ1-2	TRBV6-6	CASSSDIRISYTF	TGTGCCAGCAGTTCAGACATCCGGATAAGCTACACCTTC
-	-	TRBJ1-4	TRBV7-9	CASSLAQFNEKLFF	TGTGCCAGCAGCTTAGCTCAATTTAATGAAAAACTGTTTTTT
-	-	TRBJ2-5	TRBV6-6	CASSSARGRETQYF	TGTGCCAGCAGTTCGGCGCGGGGACGAGAGACCCAGTACTTC
-	TRBD1	TRBJ2-1	TRBV30	CAWGPGTGFDEQFF	TGTGCCTGGGGTCCCGGGACAGGGTTCGATGAGCAGTTCTTC
-	-	TRBJ1-6	TRBV30	CAWDTGSSYNSPLHF	TGTGCCTGGGATACAGGCAGCTCCTATAATTCACCCCTCCACTTT
-	-	TRBJ1-6	TRBV23-1	CASSQIGDRRHQSPLHF	TGCGCCAGCAGTCAAATCGGGGATAGAAGGCACCAATCACCCCTCCACTTT
-	-	TRBJ1-1	TRBV5-4	CASSLGKGGYTEAFF	TGTGCCAGCAGCTTGGGGAAAGGAGGATACACTGAAGCTTTCTTT
-	TRBD2	TRBJ2-3	TRBV7-2	CASSPILRGGGRSDTQYF	TGTGCCAGCAGCCCCATCCTCCGGGGGGGCGGGAGGTCAGATACGCAGTATTTT
-	TRBD2	TRBJ2-3	TRBV6-1	CASSLTSGRTDTQYF	TGTGCCAGCAGTTTGACTAGCGGCCGCACAGATACGCAGTATTTT
few	TRBD2	TRBJ2-3	TRBV9	CASSVGGDTQYF	TGTGCCAGCAGCGTCGGGGGGGATACGCAGTATTTT
-	-	TRBJ1-4	TRBV4-2	CASSQVGGNEKLFF	TGTGCCAGCAGCCAAGTGGGGGGGAATGAAAAACTGTTTTTT
-	-	TRBJ2-1	TRBV7-3	CASSLKGGGGKANEQFF	TGTGCCAGCAGCTTAAAAGGGGGCGGGGGGAAGGCCAATGAGCAGTTCTTC
-	-	TRBJ2-3	TRBV11-2	CASSQLVLTDTQYF	TGTGCCAGCAGCCAACTAGTCCTTACAGATACGCAGTATTTT
-	-	TRBJ2-3	TRBV7-9	CASSLEGVTDTQYF	TGTGCCAGCAGCTTAGAGGGGGTCACAGATACGCAGTATTTT
-	TRBD1	TRBJ1-2	TRBV9	CASSVQGQSLGGYTF	TGTGCCAGCAGCGTGCAGGGACAGAGCCTTGGAGGCTACACCTTC
-	-	TRBJ1-6	TRBV5-4	CASSYGTLYNSPLHF	TGTGCCAGCAGCTACGGGACACTTTATAATTCACCCCTCCACTTT
few	-	TRBJ2-7	TRBV30	CAWSELAGNEQYF	TGTGCCTGGAGTGAATTGGCAGGGAACGAGCAGTACTTC
-	-	TRBJ1-6	TRBV5-1	CASKTGSIDSPLHF	TGCGCCAGCAAAACAGGGAGCATAGATTCACCCCTCCACTTT
-	TRBD1	TRBJ2-7	TRBV29-1	CSVEPKDRASYEQYF	TGCAGCGTTGAACCCAAGGACAGGGCCTCCTACGAGCAGTACTTC
-	-	TRBJ1-1	TRBV9	CASSVNVRQKAFF	TGTGCCAGCAGCGTAAACGTCAGGCAGAAAGCTTTCTTT
-	-	TRBJ2-1	TRBV7-3	CASSSGQPGDEQFF	TGTGCCAGCAGCTCTGGACAACCCGGCGATGAGCAGTTCTTC
-	-	TRBJ2-3	TRBV5-5	CASNPGGYTDTQYF	TGTGCCAGCAACCCTGGGGGGTACACAGATACGCAGTATTTT